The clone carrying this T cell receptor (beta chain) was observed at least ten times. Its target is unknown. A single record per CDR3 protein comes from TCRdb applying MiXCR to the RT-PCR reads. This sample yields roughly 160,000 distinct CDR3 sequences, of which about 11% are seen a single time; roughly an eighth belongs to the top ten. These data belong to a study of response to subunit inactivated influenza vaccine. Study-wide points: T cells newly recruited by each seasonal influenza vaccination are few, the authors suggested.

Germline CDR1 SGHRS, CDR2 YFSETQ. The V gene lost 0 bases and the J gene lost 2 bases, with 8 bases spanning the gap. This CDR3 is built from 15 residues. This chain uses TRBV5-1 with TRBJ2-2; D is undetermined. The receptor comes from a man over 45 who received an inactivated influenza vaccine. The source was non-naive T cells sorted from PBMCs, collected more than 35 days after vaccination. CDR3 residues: CASSLETVNTGELFF. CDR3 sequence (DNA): TGCGCCAGCAGCTTGGAGACTGTAAACACCGGGGAGCTGTTTTTT.